The subject of this entry is one TCR beta chain. This sample is part of a study of blood T cell repertoires in COVID-19. Study context: Samples of COVID-19 (acute and convalescent) were obtained from the United States, Italy and Spain. The analysed material was cDNA or gDNA that came from T cells, B-cell-depleted T cells, or PBMCs.

The CDR3 is made up of 15 amino acids. V gave up 4 bases and J gave up 2 bases, with 14 bases separating them. As originally analysed: For nucleated cells, counts were estimated from reference gene primer amplification. The assay was immunoSEQ multiplex PCR, and TCRdb's table has in-frame clones only and misses some. The V and J calls and clone size are taken from that table; D and trimming were inferred from the DNA. This table has approximately 74,000 clones, 75% to 80% appearing once. Sequenced sample: peripheral blood. This TCR was sampled from a human donor in a cohort sampled during active COVID-19. This chain uses TRBV23-1 with TRBJ1-2; D unresolved. TRBV23-1 is flagged as an ORF with uncertain function. CDR3 loop: CASSPRFSSNYGYTF. Written as DNA, the CDR3 is TGCGCCAGCAGTCCTAGATTCTCCTCAAACTATGGCTACACCTTC.